A single sample gave rise to the 7 T cell receptor beta chains below, sequenced in a study of monozygotic twins with inflammatory bowel disease. Each CDR3 protein gets one entry in TCRdb, which reprocessed the 5' RACE reads and gives no DNA. Its table records approximately 150,000 distinct CDR3 sequences. Source material: blood. The origin of the receptors is a human donor with ulcerative colitis or Crohn's disease, or a healthy co-twin of an affected twin (not recorded which).

This sequence joins TRBV28 and TRBJ2-2; TCRdb outputs TRBD2, but without DNA this stays unchecked. CDR3 length equals 11 residues. CDR1 and CDR2 from the germline V gene are MDHEN and SYDVKM. The CDR3 loop reads CGRRNTGELFF.

The chain links TRBV18 to TRBJ2-7. CDR1 is KGHSH and CDR2 is LQKENI in the germline V gene. CDR3 size: 14 residues. CDR3: CASSPGRVSYEQYF.

The V call is TRBV15, the J call TRBJ2-7; with no DNA, the TCRdb D assignment of TRBD2 cannot be verified. Per the germline V gene, CDR1 is LNHNV and CDR2 is YYDKDF (reference sequence). The CDR3 is made up of 16 amino acids. CDR3 amino acids: CATSRGELAGGNEQYF.

The gene calls are TRBV12-3 or TRBV12-4 and TRBJ2-7. The CDR3 consists of 13 residues. CDR3 residues: CASTLGWSYEQYF.

This chain uses TRBV20-1 with TRBJ2-7; TCRdb names TRBD1, which stays unverified in the absence of DNA. CDR1 is DFQATT, CDR2 SNEGSKA, per germline (reference sequence). This CDR3 contains 15 residues. CDR3: CSARAFGQGAREQYF.

The rearrangement joins TRBV19 to TRBJ1-4. Germline V gene sequence: CDR1 LNHDA, CDR2 SQIVND (reference sequence). The CDR3 totals 14 residues. CDR3 loop: CASTPRGAGEKLFF.

The gene calls are TRBV12-3 or TRBV12-4 and TRBJ2-1; TCRdb proposes TRBD1, but this gene call is untestable without DNA. CDR3 length: 16 amino acids. CDR3 in amino acids: CASRNTGTGGKGEQFF.